Below, 20 T cell receptor beta chains from the same sample are listed, as sequenced in a study of shared clonotypes between healthy human individuals. Repertoires were generated with immunoSEQ multiplex PCR, while TCRdb's copy carries only in-frame clones and drops some. Among over a million clones listed, approximately 80% were seen once. Sequenced: memory CD4+ T cells from PBMCs. Subset defined: CD45RA-negative fraction. Receptor source: a man in his late teens or twenties in good health. Some clones in this sample may be carry-over from other donors' samples.

V and J are TRBV7-3 and TRBJ2-5, with 7 nucleotides matching TRBD1. CDR1 is SGHTA and CDR2 is FQGTGA in the germline V gene. CDR3 length equals 13 residues. V shed 5 bases and J 4 bases; nucleotides not matched to a gene: 4. The chain's CDR3 is CASSIYRGETQYF. The CDR3 nucleotides read TGTGCCAGCAGCATCTACAGGGGAGAGACCCAGTACTTC.

The chain couples TRBV6-6 to TRBJ2-1, with 9 bases lining up with TRBD1. The germline gives CDR1 MNHNY, CDR2 SVGAGI (reference sequence). Unmatched junction bases numbered 8, after V lost 7 bases and J lost 7 bases. The CDR3 extends over 14 amino acids. As DNA, the CDR3 is TGTGCCAGCAACTTCGGGACAGGGAAAAATGAGCAGTTCTTC. Its protein product is CASNFGTGKNEQFF.

The gene calls are TRBV5-1 and TRBJ1-5; D ambiguous. V shed 1 base and J shed 7 bases, with 9 bases lying between them. The CDR3 has 13 amino acids. Germline V gene sequence: CDR1 SGHRS, CDR2 YFSETQ. The CDR3 DNA follows: TGCGCCAGCAGCTTGTCGTGGGGACAGCCCCAGCATTTT. It codes for CASSLSWGQPQHF. Variable domain in full (rest from reference TRBV5-1 and TRBJ1-5): KAGVTQTPRYLIKTRGQQVTLSCSPISGHRSVSWYQQTPGQGLQFLFEYFSETQRNKGNFPGRFSGRQFSNSRSEMNVSTLELGDSALYLCASSLSWGQPQHFGDGTRLSIL.

The V gene is TRBV5-5, the J gene TRBJ2-7; D is tentatively TRBD1 or TRBD2 (5 bases each). The V end lost 5 bases, the J end lost 0 bases, and 9 bases lay between the germline ends. Per the germline V gene, CDR1 is SGHKS and CDR2 is YYEKEE (reference sequence). The CDR3 totals 13 residues. This CDR3 is CASRPGSSYEQYF. The CDR3 bases are TGTGCCAGCAGGCCAGGGAGCTCCTACGAGCAGTACTTC. Variable domain in full (rest from reference TRBV5-5 and TRBJ2-7): DAGVTQSPTHLIKTRGQQVTLRCSPISGHKSVSWYQQVLGQGPQFIFQYYEKEERGRGNFPDRFSARQFPNYSSELNVNALLLGDSALYLCASRPGSSYEQYFGPGTRLTVT.

DNA for the CDR3: TGTGCCAGCAGCCCAGAATACAGGGGTACGCAGTATTTT. Translating gives CASSPEYRGTQYF. V usage is TRBV7-9 and J usage is TRBJ2-3; 7 bases agree with TRBD1. Germline V gene lookup returns CDR1 SEHNR and CDR2 FQNEAQ (reference sequence). This CDR3 is built from 13 residues. Trimming cost V 5 bases and J 8 bases; bases outside gene matches: 7.

This CDR3 is CAITRIIGGTEAFF. DNA of the CDR3: TGTGCCATCACCCGAATAATTGGTGGCACTGAAGCTTTCTTT. The chain has TRBV10-3 and TRBJ1-1; D not resolved. The germline V and J ends were trimmed by 7 bases and 4 bases, with 16 bases remaining between them. Per the germline V gene, CDR1 is ENHRY and CDR2 is SYGVKD. The CDR3 covers 14 residues.

CDR3: CASSQEFGGGHSDTQYF. DNA for the CDR3: TGCGCCAGCAGCCAAGAGTTTGGGGGAGGACATTCAGATACGCAGTATTTT. The rearrangement links TRBV4-1 to TRBJ2-3; tentative D call: TRBD2 (6 bases). Germline V gives CDR1 MGHRA, CDR2 YSYEKL. Trimming left V 0 bases short and J 4 bases short, with 17 bases between. CDR3 length equals 17 residues.

This clone was picked up a small number of times. The chain carries TRBV28 and TRBJ2-5; 10 positions match TRBD1. The germline V gene has CDR1 MDHEN and CDR2 SYDVKM. J gave up 8 bases and V 3 bases, and 12 bases lay outside the gene matches. The CDR3 is 16 amino acids. The CDR3 loop reads CASSFLDRGSQNTQYF. DNA of the CDR3: TGTGCCAGCAGTTTCCTGGACAGGGGGTCCCAAAATACCCAGTACTTC.

This rearrangement joins TRBV5-4 to TRBJ2-3, with D maybe TRBD2 (6 bases). The CDR3 consists of 16 residues. The V gene's germline CDR1 is SGHNT and CDR2 YYREEE (reference sequence). Trimming removed 6 bases at V and 0 bases at J, with 17 bases between. CDR3 in DNA: TGTGCCAGCAACCCAGCATGGGGGGAGAGCACAGATACGCAGTATTTT. Encoded protein: CASNPAWGESTDTQYF.

This clone occurred a few times. The chain carries TRBV7-9 and TRBJ2-1; TRBD2 agrees at 10 bases. This CDR3 is 18 amino acids long. V lost 8 bases and J lost 3; bases outside the gene matches: 16. Looked up from germline, CDR1 is SEHNR and CDR2 is FQNEAQ (reference sequence). The CDR3 loop is CASLNLAGAQVHYNEQFF. The CDR3, as DNA: TGTGCCAGCTTAAACCTAGCGGGAGCTCAGGTTCACTACAATGAGCAGTTCTTC.

The sample holds a few counts of this clone. V usage is TRBV11-2 and J usage is TRBJ1-5; D gene ambiguous. CDR1 and CDR2 (germline): SGHAT, FQNNGV. V dropped 2 bases and J dropped 4 bases, with 9 bases sitting between them. The CDR3 consists of 14 residues. The CDR3 nucleotides read TGTGCCAGCAGCTTAACAACGGGAAATCAGCCCCAGCATTTT. Amino acids: CASSLTTGNQPQHF. The full variable domain, its missing parts supplied by reference TRBV11-2 and TRBJ1-5, is EAGVAQSPRYKIIEKRQSVAFWCNPISGHATLYWYQQILGQGPKLLIQFQNNGVVDDSQLPKDRFSAERLKGVDSTLKIQPAKLEDSAVYLCASSLTTGNQPQHFGDGTRLSIL.

This chain connects TRBV28 to TRBJ1-5, with 7 positions matching TRBD1. CDR3 length: 15 amino acids. The ends lost 10 bases at V and 5 bases at J; junction bases unmatched: 14. The germline gives CDR1 MDHEN, CDR2 SYDVKM. The CDR3 here is CATTGISGGYQPQHF. In DNA, the CDR3 is TGTGCCACCACTGGTATCTCAGGGGGATATCAGCCCCAGCATTTT. Filled out from reference TRBV28 and TRBJ1-5, the complete variable domain reads DVKVTQSSRYLVKRTGEKVFLECVQDMDHENMFWYRQDPGLGLRLIYFSYDVKMKEKGDIPEGYSVSREKKERFSLILESASTNQTSMYLCATTGISGGYQPQHFGDGTRLSIL.

The rearrangement uses TRBV27 and TRBJ2-2, with D possibly matching TRBD2 (5 bases). Germline V gene sequence: CDR1 MNHEY, CDR2 SMNVEV (reference sequence). CDR3 length: 15 residues. The V gene lost 3 bases and the J gene lost 4 bases, with 12 bases spanning the gap. CDR3 sequence reads: CASSLLGDRTGELFF. CDR3 bases: TGTGCCAGCAGTTTGTTGGGAGACCGCACCGGGGAGCTGTTTTTT.

This clone was detected only a few times. This chain links TRBV28 with TRBJ2-7; 9 bases match TRBD2. The CDR3 is made up of 15 amino acids. Germline V CDR1 and CDR2: MDHEN, SYDVKM. Trimming cost V 8 bases and J 1 base; bases outside gene matches: 9. The CDR3 is CASAGSGRTSYEQYF. The DNA for the CDR3 is TGTGCCAGCGCAGGGAGCGGGAGGACGTCCTACGAGCAGTACTTC.

This clone turned up a few times. The chain links TRBV9 to TRBJ2-5, with D perhaps matching TRBD1 or TRBD2 (5 bases each). V was shortened by 0 bases and J by 4 bases, with 13 bases between the two germline ends. Germline loops: CDR1 SGDLS, CDR2 YYNGEE. The CDR3 extends over 15 amino acids. The CDR3 DNA follows: TGTGCCAGCAGCGTAGCAGGGAGCGCTCCAGAGACCCAGTACTTC. Encoded protein: CASSVAGSAPETQYF. Looking up the rest from reference TRBV9 and TRBJ2-5 gives the full variable domain: DSGVTQTPKHLITATGQRVTLRCSPRSGDLSVYWYQQSLDQGLQFLIQYYNGEERAKGNILERFSAQQFPDLHSELNLSSLELGDSALYFCASSVAGSAPETQYFGPGTRLLVL.

Only a few counts were recorded for this clone. The chain carries TRBV4-1 and TRBJ2-1, with TRBD2 matching 7 bases. The CDR3 consists of 16 residues. Trimming cost V 0 bases and J 3 bases; bases outside gene matches: 5. CDR1 MGHRA and CDR2 YSYEKL come from the germline V gene. The CDR3 region is CASSQDPGLFYNEQFF. The CDR3 DNA follows: TGCGCCAGCAGCCAAGATCCGGGACTATTCTACAATGAGCAGTTCTTC.

As to this clone: In the same sample, other DNA sequences code for this CDR3. The chain carries TRBV7-3 and TRBJ2-2, with TRBD2 matching 8 bases. The CDR3 is 15 amino acids. The V gene end was trimmed by 5 bases and the J gene end by 0 bases; junction bases not matched to a gene: 2. The germline CDR1 and CDR2 sequences are SGHTA and FQGTGA. The CDR3 sequence is CASSLGLANTGELFF. CDR3 DNA: TGTGCCAGCAGCCTGGGACTAGCGAACACCGGGGAGCTGTTTTTT.

The chain uses TRBV29-1 and TRBJ2-7; possibly TRBD2 for D (6 bases). The CDR3 length is 15 residues. V lost 6 bases and J lost 3, with 21 bases in between. The germline CDR1 and CDR2 sequences are SQVTM and ANQGSEA. This CDR3 reads CSVVDRDSYLYEQYF. In DNA, the CDR3 is TGCAGCGTCGTGGACCGGGACTCGTACCTCTACGAGCAGTACTTC.

CDR3 amino acids: CASSLYEDGKGGGYTF. CDR3 DNA sequence: TGCGCCAGCAGCTTATATGAGGACGGGAAGGGTGGAGGCTACACCTTC. The chain carries TRBV5-1 and TRBJ1-2; the D is unclear. Trimming removed 2 bases from V and 8 bases from J, with 22 bases in between. The germline gives CDR1 SGHRS, CDR2 YFSETQ. CDR3 length equals 16 residues.

This clone was seen at least ten times. The DNA of the CDR3 is TGTGCCACCAGCAGACGACAGGTAACCAATGAGCAGTTCTTC. Encoded protein: CATSRRQVTNEQFF. V gene TRBV15 combines with J gene TRBJ2-1; D perhaps matches TRBD1 (6 bases). The CDR3 has 14 residues. Trimming stripped 2 bases from V and 6 bases from J, with 11 bases between. Germline loops: CDR1 LNHNV, CDR2 YYDKDF (reference sequence).